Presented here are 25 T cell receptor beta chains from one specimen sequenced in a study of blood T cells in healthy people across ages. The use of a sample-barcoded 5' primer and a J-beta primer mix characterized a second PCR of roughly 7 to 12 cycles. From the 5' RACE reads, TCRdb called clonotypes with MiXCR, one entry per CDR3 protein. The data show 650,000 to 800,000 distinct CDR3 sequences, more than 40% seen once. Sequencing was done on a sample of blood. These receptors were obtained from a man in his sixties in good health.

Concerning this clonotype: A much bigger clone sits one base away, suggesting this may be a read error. DNA of the CDR3: TGTGCCAGCAGCGTAGGGGACAGAGCCTACGAGCAGTTCTTC. It translates to CASSVGDRAYEQFF. The chain joins TRBV9 to TRBJ2-1; 7 bases are a match to TRBD1. CDR1 is SGDLS and CDR2 is YYNGEE in the germline V gene. The trim removed 0 bases at V and 10 bases at J, leaving 7 bases unmatched. The CDR3 has 14 amino acids.

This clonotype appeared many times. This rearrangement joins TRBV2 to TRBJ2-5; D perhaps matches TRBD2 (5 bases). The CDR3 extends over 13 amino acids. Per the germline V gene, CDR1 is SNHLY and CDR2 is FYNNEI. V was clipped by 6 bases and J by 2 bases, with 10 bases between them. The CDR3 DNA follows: TGTGCCAGCAGCCGCGAGCGGCAAGAGACCCAGTACTTC. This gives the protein CASSRERQETQYF.

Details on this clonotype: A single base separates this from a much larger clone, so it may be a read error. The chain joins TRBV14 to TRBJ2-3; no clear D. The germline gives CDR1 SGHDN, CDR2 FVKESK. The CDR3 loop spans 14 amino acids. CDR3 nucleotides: TGTGTCAGCAGCCAAGGCCCGGCGCCGGCTGCGCAGTATTTT. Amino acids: CVSSQGPAPAAQYF.

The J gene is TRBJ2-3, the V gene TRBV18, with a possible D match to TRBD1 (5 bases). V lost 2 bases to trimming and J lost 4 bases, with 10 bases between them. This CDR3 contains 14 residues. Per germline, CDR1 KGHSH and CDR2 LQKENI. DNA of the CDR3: TGTGCCAGCTCACCAGGCAGGGCCCCAGATACGCAGTATTTT. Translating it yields CASSPGRAPDTQYF.

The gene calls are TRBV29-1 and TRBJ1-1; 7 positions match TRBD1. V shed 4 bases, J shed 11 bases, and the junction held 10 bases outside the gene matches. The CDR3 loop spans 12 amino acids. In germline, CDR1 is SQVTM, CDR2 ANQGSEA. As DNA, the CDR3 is TGCAGCGTTGCTATCAGGGGGATGAGCGCTTTCTTT. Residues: CSVAIRGMSAFF.

The DNA for the CDR3 is TGCAGTGCTAATACAGGGTCTTGGGAGACCCAGTACTTC. It translates to CSANTGSWETQYF. V and J are TRBV20-1 and TRBJ2-5; D may be TRBD1 (6 bases). Germline-derived CDR1 and CDR2 are DFQATT and SNEGSKA (reference sequence). V lost 4 bases to trimming and J lost 5 bases, with 14 bases between them. The CDR3 totals 13 residues.

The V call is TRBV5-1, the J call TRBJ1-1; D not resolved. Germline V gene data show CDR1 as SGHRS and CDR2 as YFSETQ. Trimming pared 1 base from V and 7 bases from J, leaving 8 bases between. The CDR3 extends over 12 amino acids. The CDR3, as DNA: TGCGCCAGCAGCTTGTTTGGCAGTGAAGCTTTCTTT. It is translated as CASSLFGSEAFF. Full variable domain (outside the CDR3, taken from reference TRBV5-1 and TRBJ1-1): KAGVTQTPRYLIKTRGQQVTLSCSPISGHRSVSWYQQTPGQGLQFLFEYFSETQRNKGNFPGRFSGRQFSNSRSEMNVSTLELGDSALYLCASSLFGSEAFFGQGTRLTVV.

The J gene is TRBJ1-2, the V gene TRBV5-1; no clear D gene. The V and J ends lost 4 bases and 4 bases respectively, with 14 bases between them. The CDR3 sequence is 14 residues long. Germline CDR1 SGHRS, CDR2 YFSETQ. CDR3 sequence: CASSLSALSYGYTF. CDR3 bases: TGCGCCAGCAGCCTATCAGCCCTATCCTATGGCTACACCTTC.

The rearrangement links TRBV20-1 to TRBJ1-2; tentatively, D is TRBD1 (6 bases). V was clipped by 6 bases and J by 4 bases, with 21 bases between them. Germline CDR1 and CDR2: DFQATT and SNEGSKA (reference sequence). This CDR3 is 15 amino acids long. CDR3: CSAPSTRTAVYGYTF. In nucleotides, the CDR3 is TGCAGTGCCCCCTCAACCAGGACAGCTGTCTATGGCTACACCTTC.

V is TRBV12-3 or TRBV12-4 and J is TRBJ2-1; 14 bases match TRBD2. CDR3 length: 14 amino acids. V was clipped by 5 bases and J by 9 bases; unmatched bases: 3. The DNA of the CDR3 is TGTGCCAGCAGTCAAGGACTAGCGGGGGGTGAGCAGTTCTTC. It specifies CASSQGLAGGEQFF.

CDR3 bases: TGTGCCAGCAGCCGTCAGAGCGGAGATAAAGAGACCCAGTACTTC. Protein product: CASSRQSGDKETQYF. The genes are TRBV3-1 and TRBJ2-5; a possible D gene is TRBD2 (5 bases). The germline CDR1 and CDR2 sequences are LGHDT and YNNKEL (reference sequence). The V end lost 4 bases, the J end lost 3 bases, and 15 bases lay between the germline ends. This CDR3 has 15 amino acids.

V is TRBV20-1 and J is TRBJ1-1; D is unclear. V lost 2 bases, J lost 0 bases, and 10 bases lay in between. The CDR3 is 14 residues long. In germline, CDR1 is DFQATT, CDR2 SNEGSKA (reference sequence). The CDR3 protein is CSARNHRLNTEAFF. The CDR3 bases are TGCAGTGCTAGAAATCACAGACTGAACACTGAAGCTTTCTTT.

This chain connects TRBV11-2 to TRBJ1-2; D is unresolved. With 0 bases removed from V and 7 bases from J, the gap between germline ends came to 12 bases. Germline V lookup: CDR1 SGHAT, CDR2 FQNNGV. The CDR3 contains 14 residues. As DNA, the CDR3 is TGTGCCAGCAGCTTAGATTCGCGGGTTGGTGGCTACACCTTC. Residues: CASSLDSRVGGYTF. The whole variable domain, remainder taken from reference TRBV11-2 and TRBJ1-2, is EAGVAQSPRYKIIEKRQSVAFWCNPISGHATLYWYQQILGQGPKLLIQFQNNGVVDDSQLPKDRFSAERLKGVDSTLKIQPAKLEDSAVYLCASSLDSRVGGYTFGSGTRLTVV.

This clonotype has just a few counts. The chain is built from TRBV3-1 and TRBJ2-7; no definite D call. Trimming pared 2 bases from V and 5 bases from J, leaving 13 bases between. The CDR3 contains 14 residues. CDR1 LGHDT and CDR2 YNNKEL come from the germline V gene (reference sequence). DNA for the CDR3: TGTGCCAGCAGCCAACAGAACTCCGCGCACGAGCAGTACTTC. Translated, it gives CASSQQNSAHEQYF.

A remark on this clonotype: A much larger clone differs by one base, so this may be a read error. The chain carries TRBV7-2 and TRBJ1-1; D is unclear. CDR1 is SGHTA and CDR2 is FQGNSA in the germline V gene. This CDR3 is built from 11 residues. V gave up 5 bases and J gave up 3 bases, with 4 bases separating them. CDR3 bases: TGTGCCAGCAGCGAGTACACTGAAGCTTTCTTT. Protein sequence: CASSEYTEAFF.

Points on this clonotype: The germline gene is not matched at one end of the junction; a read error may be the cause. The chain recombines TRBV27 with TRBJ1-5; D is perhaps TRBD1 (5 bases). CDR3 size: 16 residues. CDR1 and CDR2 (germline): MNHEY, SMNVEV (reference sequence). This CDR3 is CANSLKGKRSNQPQHF. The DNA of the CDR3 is TGTGCCAACAGTTTAAAGGGGAAACGTAGCAATCAGCCCCAGCATTTT.

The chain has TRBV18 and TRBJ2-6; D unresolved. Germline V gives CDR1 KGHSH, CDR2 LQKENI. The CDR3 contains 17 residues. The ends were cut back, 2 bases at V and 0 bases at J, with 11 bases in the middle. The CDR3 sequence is CASSPAGESSGANVLTF. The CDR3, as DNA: TGTGCCAGCTCACCAGCCGGCGAGAGCTCTGGGGCCAACGTCCTGACTTTC.

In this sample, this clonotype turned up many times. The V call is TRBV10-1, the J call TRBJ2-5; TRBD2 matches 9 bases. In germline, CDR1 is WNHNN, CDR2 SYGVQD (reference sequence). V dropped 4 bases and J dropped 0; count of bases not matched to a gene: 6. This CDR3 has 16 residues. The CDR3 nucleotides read TGCGCCAGCAGTGCTTCGAGCGGGGGGTACCAAGAGACCCAGTACTTC. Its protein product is CASSASSGGYQETQYF.

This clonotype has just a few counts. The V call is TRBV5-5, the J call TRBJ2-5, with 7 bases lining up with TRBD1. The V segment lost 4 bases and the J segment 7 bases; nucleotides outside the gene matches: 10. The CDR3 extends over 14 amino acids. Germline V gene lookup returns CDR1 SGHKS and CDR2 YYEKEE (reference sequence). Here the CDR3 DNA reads TGTGCCAGCAGCCCACTAGACAGGGACGCGACCCAGTACTTC. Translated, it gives CASSPLDRDATQYF.

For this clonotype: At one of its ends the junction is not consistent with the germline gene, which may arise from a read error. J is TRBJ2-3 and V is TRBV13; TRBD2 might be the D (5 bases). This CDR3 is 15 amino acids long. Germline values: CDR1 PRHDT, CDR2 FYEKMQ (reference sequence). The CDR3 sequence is CASSSPGFGTATQYF. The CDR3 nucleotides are TGTGCCAGCAGCTCCCCGGGGTTCGGCACAGCTACGCAGTATTTT. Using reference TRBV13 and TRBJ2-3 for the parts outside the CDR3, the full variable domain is AAGVIQSPRHLIKEKRETATLKCYPIPRHDTVYWYQQGPGQDPQFLISFYEKMQSDKGSIPDRFSAQQFSDYHSELNMSSLELGDSALYFCASSSPGFGTATQYFGPGTRLTVL.

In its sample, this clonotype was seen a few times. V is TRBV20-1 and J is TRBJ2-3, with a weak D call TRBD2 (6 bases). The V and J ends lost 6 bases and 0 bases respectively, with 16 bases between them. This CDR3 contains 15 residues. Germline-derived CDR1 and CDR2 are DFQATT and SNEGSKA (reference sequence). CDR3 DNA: TGCAGTGCCAGCCGGGGGTTTACTAGCACAGATACGCAGTATTTT. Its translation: CSASRGFTSTDTQYF.

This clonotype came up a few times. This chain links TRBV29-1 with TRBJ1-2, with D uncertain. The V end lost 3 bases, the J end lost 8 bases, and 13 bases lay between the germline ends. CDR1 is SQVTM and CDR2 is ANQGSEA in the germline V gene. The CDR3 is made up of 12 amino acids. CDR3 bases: TGCAGCGTTGACAGTTTTATTGAGGGCTACACCTTC. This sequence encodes CSVDSFIEGYTF.

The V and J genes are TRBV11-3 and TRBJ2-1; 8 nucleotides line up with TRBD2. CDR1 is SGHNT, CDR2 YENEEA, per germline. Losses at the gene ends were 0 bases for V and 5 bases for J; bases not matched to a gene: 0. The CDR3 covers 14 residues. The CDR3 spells CASSLEAGDNEQFF. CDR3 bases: TGTGCCAGCAGCTTAGAAGCGGGGGACAATGAGCAGTTCTTC. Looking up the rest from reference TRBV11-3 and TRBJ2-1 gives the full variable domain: EAGVVQSPRYKIIEKKQPVAFWCNPISGHNTLYWYLQNLGQGPELLIRYENEEAVDDSQLPKDRFSAERLKGVDSTLKIQPAELGDSAVYLCASSLEAGDNEQFFGPGTRLTVL.

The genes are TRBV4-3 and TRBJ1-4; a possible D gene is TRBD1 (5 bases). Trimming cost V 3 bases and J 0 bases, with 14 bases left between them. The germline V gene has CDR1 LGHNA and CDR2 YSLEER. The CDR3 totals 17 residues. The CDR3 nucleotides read TGCGCCAGCAGCCATGAGCCCCTGACAGCAACTAATGAAAAACTGTTTTTT. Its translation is CASSHEPLTATNEKLFF.

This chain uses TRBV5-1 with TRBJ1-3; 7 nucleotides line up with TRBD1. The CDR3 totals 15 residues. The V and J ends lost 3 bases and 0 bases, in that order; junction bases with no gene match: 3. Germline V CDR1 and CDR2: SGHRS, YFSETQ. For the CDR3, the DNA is TGCGCCAGCAGCTACAGGACAGGCTCTGGAAACACCATATATTTT. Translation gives CASSYRTGSGNTIYF.